One TCR beta chain is described in this entry. V lost 5 bases, J lost 2 bases, and 18 bases lay in between. This CDR3 region has 16 residues. The V gene's germline CDR1 is SEHNR and CDR2 FQNEAQ (reference sequence). These data belong to a study of shared clonotypes between healthy human individuals. Libraries were prepared by immunoSEQ multiplex PCR; TCRdb keeps only in-frame clonotypes and omits some of them. The sample lists roughly 2.6 million clones; roughly 92% were seen once. J is TRBJ1-2 and V is TRBV7-9, with D possibly TRBD1 on 5 matching bases. The TCR sequence derives from a man between 18 and 35 years old in good health. The sequenced sample was naive CD4+ T cells sorted from blood. Sample subset: CD45RA+ positively selected. The CDR3: CASSPGEGPQNYGYTF. The CDR3 DNA sequence: TGTGCCAGCAGCCCCGGGGAGGGACCGCAGAACTATGGCTACACCTTC.